Below, 32 T cell receptor beta chains from the same sample are listed, as sequenced in a study of graft-versus-host responses after intestinal transplantation. Produced via immunoSEQ multiplex PCR; TCRdb's table is partial and in-frame only. The table lists more than 8,000 clones, 80% to 95% of them singletons. The sample in question was PBMCs, obtained around 31 days after intestinal transplant. Receptors were obtained from a human patient who received an intestinal transplant, so some T cells may come from the graft donor.

This clone appeared a single time. The rearrangement uses TRBV6-1 and TRBJ1-5; TRBD1 agrees at 9 bases. The CDR3 sequence is 16 residues long. CDR1 and CDR2 from the germline V gene are MNHNS and SASEGT. Trimming at V came to 1 base and at J to 5 bases, leaving 6 bases not matched to a gene. In DNA, the CDR3 is TGTGCCAGCAGTGAAGGAGGGGGACAGGGACATCAGCCCCAGCATTTT. It is translated as CASSEGGGQGHQPQHF.

The chain uses TRBV4-1 and TRBJ2-1; TRBD2 agrees at 9 bases. Losses at the gene ends were 0 bases for V and 0 bases for J; bases not matched to a gene: 3. The germline CDR1 and CDR2 sequences are MGHRA and YSYEKL. This CDR3 is 17 amino acids long. The CDR3 DNA reads TGCGCCAGCAGCCAAGATGAAGCGGGGGGCTCCTACAATGAGCAGTTCTTC. This sequence encodes CASSQDEAGGSYNEQFF.

This chain links TRBV7-3 with TRBJ2-5; 12 nucleotides align to TRBD2. The germline V gene has CDR1 SGHTA and CDR2 FQGTGA. J was trimmed by 1 base and V by 2 bases; bases with no gene match: 2. This CDR3 comprises 16 residues. The DNA for the CDR3 is TGTGCCAGCAGCTTAGCACTAGCGGGGGGCCAAGAGACCCAGTACTTC. It codes for CASSLALAGGQETQYF.

V gene TRBV6-6 combines with J gene TRBJ1-6, with D perhaps matching TRBD1 (5 bases). CDR1 is MNHNY and CDR2 is SVGAGI in the germline V gene (reference sequence). The CDR3 spans 13 residues. Trimming removed 10 bases at V and 7 bases at J, with 14 bases between. The CDR3 region is CATTYEGNSPLHF. The CDR3 region has the DNA TGTGCCACCACTTATGAGGGGAATTCACCCCTCCACTTT.

This sequence joins TRBV27 and TRBJ2-1, with D maybe TRBD2 (5 bases). Trimming removed 5 bases at V and 4 bases at J, with 15 bases between. This CDR3 contains 15 residues. The germline CDR1 and CDR2 sequences are MNHEY and SMNVEV (reference sequence). The CDR3: CASSTTGSPYNEQFF. The CDR3 region has the DNA TGTGCCAGCAGTACGACGGGGAGCCCATACAATGAGCAGTTCTTC.

The CDR3 is CASRRPLRQNTEAFF. CDR3 in DNA: TGTGCCAGCAGACGTCCCCTCCGACAGAACACTGAAGCTTTCTTT. V and J are TRBV5-6 and TRBJ1-1; D call uncertain. Germline V lookup: CDR1 SGHDT, CDR2 YYEEEE. Trimming pared 5 bases from V and 1 base from J, leaving 15 bases between. The CDR3 length is 15 residues.

The chain has TRBV27 and TRBJ2-2, with 8 bases matching TRBD2. The CDR3 loop spans 14 amino acids. V shed 4 bases and J 8 bases; nucleotides not matched to a gene: 6. From germline, CDR1 is MNHEY and CDR2 SMNVEV (reference sequence). DNA for the CDR3: TGTGCCAGCAGTTCCGGGGGGGCCCGAGGGGAGCTGTTTTTT. Protein sequence: CASSSGGARGELFF.

About this clone itself: The sample holds other DNA sequences that translate to the same CDR3. This chain joins TRBV5-4 and TRBJ2-7; D is perhaps TRBD2 (5 bases). Trimming pared 0 bases from V and 7 bases from J, leaving 5 bases between. The CDR3 extends over 11 amino acids. The germline V gene encodes CDR1 SGHNT and CDR2 YYREEE (reference sequence). The CDR3 loop is CASSLGREQYF. The CDR3 DNA is TGTGCCAGCAGCTTGGGGAGGGAGCAGTACTTC.

The gene calls are TRBV30 and TRBJ1-2; 7 nucleotides match TRBD1. CDR1 and CDR2 (germline): GTSNPN, SVGIG (reference sequence). This CDR3 is 13 amino acids long. The V gene end was trimmed by 4 bases and the J gene end by 2 bases; junction bases not matched to a gene: 4. The chain's CDR3 is CAWTGQPNYGYTF. The CDR3 nucleotides are TGTGCCTGGACGGGACAGCCAAACTATGGCTACACCTTC.

The V and J genes are TRBV7-7 and TRBJ2-1; D might be TRBD1 (6 bases). In germline, CDR1 is SSHAT, CDR2 FNYEAQ (reference sequence). CDR3 size: 16 residues. V lost 5 bases to trimming and J lost 1 base, with 15 bases between them. CDR3 loop: CASSVSLGASYNEQFF. CDR3 DNA sequence: TGTGCCAGCAGCGTTAGCTTGGGGGCTTCCTACAATGAGCAGTTCTTC.

This chain joins TRBV6-1 and TRBJ2-2, with D perhaps TRBD2 (6 bases). With 4 bases removed from V and 4 bases from J, the gap between germline ends came to 10 bases. This CDR3 has 14 residues. Germline CDR1 MNHNS, CDR2 SASEGT. CDR3 region: CASSVGGGTGELFF. The CDR3, as DNA: TGTGCCAGCAGTGTCGGGGGTGGCACCGGGGAGCTGTTTTTT.

This clone has just one count. The chain is built from TRBV5-4 and TRBJ1-1, with D possibly TRBD1 on 6 matching bases. Germline lookup yields CDR1 SGHNT and CDR2 YYREEE (reference sequence). The V and J ends lost 6 bases and 4 bases respectively, with 7 bases between them. CDR3 length equals 11 residues. This CDR3 is CASKGGTEAFF. DNA of the CDR3: TGTGCCAGCAAGGGGGGCACTGAAGCTTTCTTT. Looking up the rest from reference TRBV5-4 and TRBJ1-1 gives the full variable domain: ETGVTQSPTHLIKTRGQQVTLRCSSQSGHNTVSWYQQALGQGPQFIFQYYREEENGRGNFPPRFSGLQFPNYSSELNVNALELDDSALYLCASKGGTEAFFGQGTRLTVV.

Of note for this clone: Sequence at one end of the junction differs from germline and may be a read error. The V call is TRBV27, the J call TRBJ2-3; 10 bases agree with TRBD2. The CDR3 runs to 16 residues. CDR1 and CDR2 from the germline V gene are MNHEY and SMNVEV (reference sequence). DNA for the CDR3: TGTACCAGCACTCCGAAACCAGCGGGGGGGGCAGATACGCAGTATTTT. Amino acid sequence: CTSTPKPAGGADTQYF.

The V and J genes are TRBV10-3 and TRBJ2-2; 8 nucleotides line up with TRBD2. This CDR3 spans 15 amino acids. CDR1 is ENHRY and CDR2 is SYGVKD in the germline V gene. V gave up 0 bases and J gave up 6 bases; unmatched junction bases: 3. The CDR3 protein is CAISESLAGSGELFF. DNA for the CDR3: TGTGCCATCAGTGAGTCGCTAGCGGGCTCCGGGGAGCTGTTTTTT.

This chain links TRBV5-4 with TRBJ2-1, with TRBD1 matching over 8 bases. This CDR3 contains 17 residues. Germline V gene sequence: CDR1 SGHNT, CDR2 YYREEE (reference sequence). The V and J ends lost 2 bases and 5 bases, in that order; junction bases with no gene match: 12. CDR3 region: CASSLERTGSSDNEQFF. The CDR3 DNA sequence: TGTGCCAGCAGCTTAGAGAGGACAGGGAGTTCTGACAATGAGCAGTTCTTC.

The chain couples TRBV5-4 to TRBJ2-1; D unresolved. The CDR3 covers 14 residues. Germline assignment: CDR1 SGHNT and CDR2 YYREEE (reference sequence). Trimming pared 1 base from V and 4 bases from J, leaving 9 bases between. CDR3 bases: TGTGCCAGCAGCTTGATAGAGCTATACAATGAGCAGTTCTTC. Translating it yields CASSLIELYNEQFF.

The rearrangement joins TRBV11-2 to TRBJ1-3; possibly TRBD1 for D (5 bases). Germline lookup yields CDR1 SGHAT and CDR2 FQNNGV. Trimming took off 5 bases at V and 3 bases at J, with 20 bases between the two ends. This CDR3 has 17 amino acids. The CDR3, as DNA: TGTGCCAGCAGCAACTGGACATACCGAAAGCTTGGAAACACCATATATTTT. Encoded protein: CASSNWTYRKLGNTIYF.

V and J are TRBV6-6 and TRBJ2-2, with 7 nucleotides matching TRBD2. The CDR3 length is 16 residues. Germline V lookup: CDR1 MNHNY, CDR2 SVGAGI (reference sequence). V dropped 5 bases and J dropped 4; count of bases not matched to a gene: 10. In DNA form, the CDR3 reads TGTGCCAGCAGTCTGTGGGAGGGCTTGGGCACCGGGGAGCTGTTTTTT. It is translated as CASSLWEGLGTGELFF.

The chain combines TRBV7-3 with TRBJ2-3; the match to TRBD2 covers 8 bases. Germline V gene data show CDR1 as SGHTA and CDR2 as FQGTGA. The CDR3 loop spans 13 amino acids. The ends lost 10 bases at V and 1 base at J; junction bases unmatched: 4. The CDR3 spells CATLTSGTDTQYF. CDR3 nucleotides: TGTGCCACCCTGACTAGCGGCACAGATACGCAGTATTTT.

This rearrangement joins TRBV25-1 to TRBJ1-1; D is unresolved. The germline V gene has CDR1 MGHDK and CDR2 SYGVNS. This CDR3 is 13 amino acids long. V was clipped by 5 bases and J by 3 bases, with 10 bases between them. This CDR3 reads CASSIGGDTEAFF. CDR3 coding DNA: TGTGCCAGCAGTATAGGTGGGGACACTGAAGCTTTCTTT. Full variable domain (missing parts from reference TRBV25-1 and TRBJ1-1): EADIYQTPRYLVIGTGKKITLECSQTMGHDKMYWYQQDPGMELHLIHYSYGVNSTEKGDLSSESTVSRIRTEHFPLTLESARPSHTSQYLCASSIGGDTEAFFGQGTRLTVV.

The count of this clone is one. The V and J genes are TRBV13 and TRBJ1-1; 7 bases agree with TRBD1. CDR3 size: 15 residues. The ends lost 5 bases at V and 1 base at J; junction bases unmatched: 7. CDR1 and CDR2 (germline): PRHDT, FYEKMQ (reference sequence). CDR3 sequence reads: CASSAKRQGNTEAFF. CDR3 in DNA: TGTGCCAGCAGCGCGAAGAGACAGGGGAACACTGAAGCTTTCTTT.

The chain combines TRBV6-5 with TRBJ2-5; TRBD2 is a possible D gene (6 bases). The CDR3 runs 16 residues. The germline CDR1 and CDR2 sequences are MNHEY and SVGAGI. The ends were cut back, 4 bases at V and 1 base at J, with 16 bases in the middle. The CDR3 protein is CASSSIGHSGQETQYF. The CDR3 nucleotides read TGTGCCAGCAGTTCGATCGGGCATAGCGGCCAAGAGACCCAGTACTTC.

The chain uses TRBV6-7 and TRBJ1-5; D gene uncertain. TRBV6-7 is an ORF, with its function uncertain. Trimming left V 11 bases short and J 1 base short, with 24 bases between. This CDR3 comprises 17 residues. This CDR3 reads CARHYFRAPQSNQPQHF. Written as DNA, the CDR3 is TGTGCCCGCCATTATTTCCGGGCCCCACAGAGCAATCAGCCCCAGCATTTT.

The V call is TRBV19, the J call TRBJ2-4, with 7 bases fitting TRBD1. The germline V gene encodes CDR1 LNHDA and CDR2 SQIVND (reference sequence). V gave up 4 bases and J gave up 4 bases; unmatched junction bases: 7. This CDR3 spans 15 amino acids. The CDR3 loop reads CASSTLQGQKNIQYF. CDR3 DNA: TGTGCCAGTAGTACTTTACAGGGACAGAAAAACATTCAGTACTTC.

This rearrangement joins TRBV10-1 to TRBJ2-7; 8 nucleotides line up with TRBD2. Germline-derived CDR1 and CDR2 are WNHNN and SYGVQD (reference sequence). Trimming at V came to 3 bases and at J to 2 bases, leaving 9 bases not matched to a gene. The CDR3 is made up of 16 amino acids. The CDR3 region is CASSDLSGGHTYEQYF. The CDR3 region has the DNA TGCGCCAGCAGTGATTTAAGCGGGGGTCATACCTACGAGCAGTACTTC.

This clone was seen once. The rearrangement joins TRBV11-2 to TRBJ1-2; 7 bases are a match to TRBD1. The germline V gene encodes CDR1 SGHAT and CDR2 FQNNGV. There are 13 residues in the CDR3. With V trimmed by 7 bases and J by 4 bases, 6 bases remained unmatched. The CDR3 DNA reads TGTGCCAGCACCCTGGGGACAGTCTATGGCTACACCTTC. Translated, it gives CASTLGTVYGYTF. Looking up the rest from reference TRBV11-2 and TRBJ1-2 gives the full variable domain: EAGVAQSPRYKIIEKRQSVAFWCNPISGHATLYWYQQILGQGPKLLIQFQNNGVVDDSQLPKDRFSAERLKGVDSTLKIQPAKLEDSAVYLCASTLGTVYGYTFGSGTRLTVV.

CDR3 DNA: TGTGCCAGCAGCTTATTGCAGGGGCGCACCGGGGAGCTGTTTTTT. This gives the protein CASSLLQGRTGELFF. The rearrangement uses TRBV7-9 and TRBJ2-2, with a weak D call TRBD1 (6 bases). Trimming took off 2 bases at V and 4 bases at J, with 11 bases between the two ends. Germline lookup yields CDR1 SEHNR and CDR2 FQNEAQ (reference sequence). The CDR3 consists of 15 residues.

The table lists this clone with a few counts. The V call is TRBV6-5, the J call TRBJ1-1; D is ambiguous. V was shortened by 7 bases and J by 2 bases, with 11 bases between the two germline ends. Germline CDR1 and CDR2: MNHEY and SVGAGI. The CDR3 runs 13 residues. The CDR3, as DNA: TGTGCCAGCAAGTCGGGGAGAAACACTGAAGCTTTCTTT. Its translation is CASKSGRNTEAFF.

This clone came up once. This chain links TRBV5-6 with TRBJ1-5, with 7 bases aligning to TRBD1. V gave up 0 bases and J gave up 2 bases; unmatched junction bases: 2. Germline CDR1 reads SGHDT; CDR2 reads YYEEEE. This CDR3 is 15 amino acids long. DNA of the CDR3: TGTGCCAGCAGCTTGGGACAGGGAGGCAATCAGCCCCAGCATTTT. Protein sequence: CASSLGQGGNQPQHF.

This chain uses TRBV6-5 with TRBJ1-5; D gene unclear. V dropped 4 bases and J dropped 1 base, with 5 bases sitting between them. Germline CDR1 and CDR2: MNHEY and SVGAGI. The CDR3 contains 13 residues. The DNA for the CDR3 is TGTGCCAGCAGTTTGGACAGCAATCAGCCCCAGCATTTT. It translates to CASSLDSNQPQHF.

The gene calls are TRBV7-3 and TRBJ2-3; D not resolved. Germline CDR1 is SGHTA and CDR2 is FQGTGA. Trimming pared 3 bases from V and 0 bases from J, leaving 10 bases between. This CDR3 spans 15 amino acids. The CDR3 coding sequence is TGTGCCAGCAGCTTTTTGGGCGAAAGCACAGATACGCAGTATTTT. Residues: CASSFLGESTDTQYF. The entire variable domain, with the rest obtained from reference TRBV7-3 and TRBJ2-3, is as follows: GAGVSQTPSNKVTEKGKYVELRCDPISGHTALYWYRQSLGQGPEFLIYFQGTGAADDSGLPNDRFFAVRPEGSVSTLKIQRTERGDSAVYLCASSFLGESTDTQYFGPGTRLTVL.

The CDR3: CASSLYLDGGPQETQYF. DNA of the CDR3: TGTGCCAGCAGCTTATATCTTGACGGGGGCCCCCAAGAGACCCAGTACTTC. The V gene is TRBV7-2, the J gene TRBJ2-5; D is possibly TRBD1 or TRBD2 (6 bases each). Trimming left V 2 bases short and J 1 base short, with 17 bases between. This CDR3 is 17 amino acids long. In germline, CDR1 is SGHTA, CDR2 FQGNSA.